Each of the 14 T cell receptor beta chains below was sequenced from the same sample in a study of regulatory T cells in long-lasting Graves disease. As for time point: newly diagnosed GD, antithyroid drugs for less than 3 months. PBMC RNA was the source of the TCR library. Combining iRepertoire HTBI primers with Arm-PCR of CDR3 regions, the authors built TCR beta libraries. TCRdb reprocessed the multiplex PCR reads with MiXCR, giving one entry per CDR3 protein. The profile covers under 450,000 distinct CDR3 sequences, with about 10% appearing a single time and approximately 17% taken by the ten largest. The data also belong to a second study, concerning T cells in Graves' hyperthyroidism and ophthalmopathy.

The sample here was peripheral blood mononuclear cells (PBMCs), taken at new diagnosis, from a patient treated with antithyroid drugs. The receptor source for this set is a woman under 30 with Graves disease.

At least ten counts were recorded for this clonotype. J is TRBJ2-1 and V is TRBV4-3; either TRBD1 or TRBD2 may supply D (5 bases each). V was pared by 1 base and J by 6 bases, with 16 bases between. The V gene's germline CDR1 is LGHNA and CDR2 YSLEER. There are 16 residues in the CDR3. Here the CDR3 DNA reads TGCGCCAGCAGCCAAGCGGCGGCAGGGCGGGTCAATGAGCAGTTCTTC. This encodes CASSQAAAGRVNEQFF.

Many counts were recorded for this clonotype. This rearrangement joins TRBV5-6 to TRBJ1-2; D is ambiguous. CDR3 size: 14 residues. The germline V gene has CDR1 SGHDT and CDR2 YYEEEE. V lost 4 bases and J lost 0, with 10 bases in between. CDR3 in DNA: TGTGCCAGCAGCAAAAGTCGAGCTAACTATGGCTACACCTTC. It codes for CASSKSRANYGYTF.

This clonotype was recorded at least ten times. The rearrangement joins TRBV20-1 to TRBJ2-3, with no clear D. Deletions cut 6 bases from V and 1 base from J, with 20 bases between. The germline V gene encodes CDR1 DFQATT and CDR2 SNEGSKA (reference sequence). This CDR3 is 16 amino acids long. In DNA, the CDR3 is TGCAGTGCAAGCGACGCGTCGGGTATCGGCACAGATACGCAGTATTTT. Translated, it gives CSASDASGIGTDTQYF.

This clonotype was counted many times. J is TRBJ2-7 and V is TRBV27; 11 bases are a match to TRBD2. With V trimmed by 5 bases and J by 2 bases, 8 bases remained unmatched. Per the germline V gene, CDR1 is MNHEY and CDR2 is SMNVEV (reference sequence). This CDR3 comprises 16 residues. CDR3 in DNA: TGTGCCAGCAGTCTAAATCCACTAGCGGGAGCCTACGAGCAGTACTTC. Translated: CASSLNPLAGAYEQYF.

In DNA, the CDR3 is TGTGCCAGCAGCCAAGCCGAGACAGGGGGAGACACTGAAGCTTTCTTT. It encodes CASSQAETGGDTEAFF. The chain carries TRBV4-2 and TRBJ1-1, with 9 bases fitting TRBD1. V was clipped by 1 base and J by 3 bases; unmatched bases: 6. The CDR3 is 16 amino acids. Germline V lookup: CDR1 LGHNA, CDR2 YNFKEQ.

Many counts were recorded for this clonotype. The V call is TRBV29-1, the J call TRBJ2-7; D is uncertain. This CDR3 comprises 11 residues. Looked up from germline, CDR1 is SQVTM and CDR2 is ANQGSEA. Between the trimmed V and J ends, which lost 5 bases and 5 bases, there was a span of 10 bases. CDR3 sequence: CSVYFGNEQYF. The CDR3 DNA follows: TGCAGCGTTTACTTCGGTAACGAGCAGTACTTC.

This clonotype occurred a few times. The rearrangement joins TRBV4-3 to TRBJ2-3; D unclear. The CDR3 covers 15 residues. Between the trimmed V and J ends, which lost 2 bases and 3 bases, there was a span of 12 bases. CDR1 and CDR2 (germline): LGHNA, YSLEER. DNA for the CDR3: TGCGCCAGCAGCCAAACAGCGCTGGCAACAGATACGCAGTATTTT. Protein product: CASSQTALATDTQYF.

The gene calls are TRBV14 and TRBJ1-1, with a tentative D call TRBD1 (5 bases). The germline V gene encodes CDR1 SGHDN and CDR2 FVKESK. This CDR3 has 15 amino acids. V lost 1 base, J lost 2 bases, and 11 bases lay in between. This CDR3 is CASSQVDRINTEAFF. The CDR3 DNA follows: TGTGCCAGCAGCCAAGTAGACAGAATCAACACTGAAGCTTTCTTT.

This clonotype was observed many times. V is TRBV6-1 and J is TRBJ1-1; no reliable D call. V shed 6 bases and J shed 5 bases, with 22 bases lying between them. The CDR3 consists of 16 residues. CDR1 is MNHNS, CDR2 SASEGT, per germline. The chain's CDR3 is CASSLDRLSEKTEAFF. The CDR3 coding sequence is TGTGCCAGCAGCCTGGACCGACTCAGCGAAAAAACTGAAGCTTTCTTT.

This clonotype was observed at least ten times. The chain combines TRBV4-1 with TRBJ1-1; 11 bases line up with TRBD1. V was clipped by 3 bases and J by 0 bases; unmatched bases: 15. The germline gives CDR1 MGHRA, CDR2 YSYEKL. The length of the CDR3 is 20 residues. As DNA, the CDR3 is TGCGCCAGCAGCCATCGACATATTAGGGACAGGGGGGCCATGAACACTGAAGCTTTCTTT. Protein sequence: CASSHRHIRDRGAMNTEAFF.

This clonotype was detected ten times or more. This chain uses TRBV7-8 with TRBJ1-4, with D unresolved. CDR3 length: 16 amino acids. The germline V gene has CDR1 SGHVS and CDR2 FQNEAQ. V was cut by 0 bases and J by 0 bases, with 8 bases left in between. The CDR3 loop reads CASSLALRATNEKLFF. The CDR3 DNA sequence: TGTGCCAGCAGCTTAGCTTTGCGTGCAACTAATGAAAAACTGTTTTTT.

This clonotype was detected many times. The chain joins TRBV11-2 to TRBJ1-2; D not certain. V lost 2 bases and J lost 2, with 6 bases in between. From germline, CDR1 is SGHAT and CDR2 FQNNGV. The CDR3 runs 13 residues. The CDR3 is CASSLRWNYGYTF. CDR3 DNA: TGTGCCAGCAGCTTACGGTGGAACTATGGCTACACCTTC.

This clonotype came up many times. The genes are TRBV28 and TRBJ2-7; either TRBD1 or TRBD2 may supply D (5 bases each). In germline, CDR1 is MDHEN, CDR2 SYDVKM. CDR3 length equals 14 residues. Trimming took 4 bases from V and 2 from J, leaving 12 bases between them. The CDR3 region has the DNA TGTGCCAGCAGTTCCCCCAGGGAGACCTACGAGCAGTACTTC. This sequence encodes CASSSPRETYEQYF.

This clonotype was found many times. This chain connects TRBV6-2 or TRBV6-3 to TRBJ1-4, with D hard to call. Trimming removed 0 bases from V and 7 bases from J, with 15 bases in between. The CDR3 runs to 16 residues. The germline V gene has CDR1 MNHEY and CDR2 SVGEGT. This chain's CDR3 is CASSYSLRGVGEKLFF. The CDR3 DNA is TGTGCCAGCAGTTACTCGTTACGGGGAGTCGGTGAAAAACTGTTTTTT.